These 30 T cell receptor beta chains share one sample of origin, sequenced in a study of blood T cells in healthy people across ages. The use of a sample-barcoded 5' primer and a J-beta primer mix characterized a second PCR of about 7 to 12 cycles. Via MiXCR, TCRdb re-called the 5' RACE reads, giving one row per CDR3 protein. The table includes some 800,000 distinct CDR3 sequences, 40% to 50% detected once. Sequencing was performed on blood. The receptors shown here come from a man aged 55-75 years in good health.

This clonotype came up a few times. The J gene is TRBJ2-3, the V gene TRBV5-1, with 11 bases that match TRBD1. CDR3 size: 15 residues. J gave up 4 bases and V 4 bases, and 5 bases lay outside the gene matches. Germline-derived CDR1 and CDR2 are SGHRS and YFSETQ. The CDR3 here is CASSLGQGAADTQYF. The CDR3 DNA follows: TGCGCCAGCAGCCTTGGACAGGGGGCAGCAGATACGCAGTATTTT.

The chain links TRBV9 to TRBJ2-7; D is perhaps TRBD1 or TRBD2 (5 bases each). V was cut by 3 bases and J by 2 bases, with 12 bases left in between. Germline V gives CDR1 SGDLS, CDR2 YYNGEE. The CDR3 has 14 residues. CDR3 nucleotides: TGTGCCAGCAGCGGGACACCGGGGCCCTACGAGCAGTACTTC. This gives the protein CASSGTPGPYEQYF.

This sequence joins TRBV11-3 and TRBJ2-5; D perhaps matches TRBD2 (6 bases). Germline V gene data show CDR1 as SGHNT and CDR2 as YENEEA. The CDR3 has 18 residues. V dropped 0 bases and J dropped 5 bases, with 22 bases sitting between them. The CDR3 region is CASSLEPALGGRAETQYF. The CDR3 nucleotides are TGTGCCAGCAGCTTAGAACCGGCGTTGGGAGGCAGGGCGGAGACCCAGTACTTC.

Written as DNA, the CDR3 is TGTGCCAGCAGCTTAGGCCGCGGGAGACGGGACTCCTACGAGCAGTACTTC. Protein product: CASSLGRGRRDSYEQYF. The chain uses TRBV13 and TRBJ2-7, with 7 bases that match TRBD2. With 0 bases clipped from V and 0 bases from J, the junction kept 8 bases outside the gene matches. CDR1 is PRHDT, CDR2 FYEKMQ, per germline (reference sequence). CDR3 length equals 17 residues.

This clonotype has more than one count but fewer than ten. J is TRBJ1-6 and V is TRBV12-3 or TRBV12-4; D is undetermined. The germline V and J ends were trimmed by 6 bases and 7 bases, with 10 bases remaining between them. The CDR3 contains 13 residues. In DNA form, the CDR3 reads TGTGCCAGCAGCCGGACGGAAAATTCACCCCTCCACTTT. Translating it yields CASSRTENSPLHF.

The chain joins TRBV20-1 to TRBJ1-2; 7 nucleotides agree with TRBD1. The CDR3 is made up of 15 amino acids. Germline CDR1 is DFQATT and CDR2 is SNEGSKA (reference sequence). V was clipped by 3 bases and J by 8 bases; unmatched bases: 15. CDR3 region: CSARGQSTIPGGYTF. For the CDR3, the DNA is TGCAGTGCTAGGGGACAGTCTACCATTCCAGGAGGCTACACCTTC.

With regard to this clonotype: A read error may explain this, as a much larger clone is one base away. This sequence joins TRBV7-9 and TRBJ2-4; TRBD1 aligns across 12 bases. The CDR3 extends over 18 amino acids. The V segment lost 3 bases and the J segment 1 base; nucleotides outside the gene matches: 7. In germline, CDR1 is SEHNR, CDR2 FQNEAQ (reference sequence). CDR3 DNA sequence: TGTGCCAGCAGCTTGGCCGGGACAGGGGGCCCCGCCAAAAACATTCAGTACTTC. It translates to CASSLAGTGGPAKNIQYF.

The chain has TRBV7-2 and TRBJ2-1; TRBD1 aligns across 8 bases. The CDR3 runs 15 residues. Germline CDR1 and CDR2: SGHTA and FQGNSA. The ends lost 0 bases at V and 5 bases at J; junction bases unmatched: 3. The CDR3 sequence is CTSSLAVTGDNEQFF. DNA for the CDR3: TGTACCAGCAGCTTAGCCGTGACAGGGGACAATGAGCAGTTCTTC.

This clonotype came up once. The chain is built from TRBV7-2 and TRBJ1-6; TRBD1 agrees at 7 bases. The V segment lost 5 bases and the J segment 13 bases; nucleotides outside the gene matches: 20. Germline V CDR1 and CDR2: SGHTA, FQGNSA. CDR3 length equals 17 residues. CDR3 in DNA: TGTGCCAGCAGCCGCGGGGACAGAGCTAAAATTCATGGTCCCCTCCACTTT. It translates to CASSRGDRAKIHGPLHF.

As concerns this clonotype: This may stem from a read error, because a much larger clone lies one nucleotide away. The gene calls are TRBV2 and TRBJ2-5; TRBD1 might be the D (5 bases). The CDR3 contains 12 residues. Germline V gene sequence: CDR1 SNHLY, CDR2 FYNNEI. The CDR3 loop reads CASSGQQEAQYF. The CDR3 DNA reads TGTGCCAGCAGCGGACAACAAGAGGCCCAGTACTTC. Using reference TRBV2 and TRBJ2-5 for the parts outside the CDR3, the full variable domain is EPEVTQTPSHQVTQMGQEVILRCVPISNHLYFYWYRQILGQKVEFLVSFYNNEISEKSEIFDDQFSVERPDGSNFTLKIRSTKLEDSAMYFCASSGQQEAQYFGPGTRLLVL.

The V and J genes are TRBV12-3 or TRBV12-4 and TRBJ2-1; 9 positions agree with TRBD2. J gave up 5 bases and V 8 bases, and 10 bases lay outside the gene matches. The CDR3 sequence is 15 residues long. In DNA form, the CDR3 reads TGTGCCAGCCGTGGTAATAGCGGGGGACACAATGAGCAGTTCTTC. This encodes CASRGNSGGHNEQFF.

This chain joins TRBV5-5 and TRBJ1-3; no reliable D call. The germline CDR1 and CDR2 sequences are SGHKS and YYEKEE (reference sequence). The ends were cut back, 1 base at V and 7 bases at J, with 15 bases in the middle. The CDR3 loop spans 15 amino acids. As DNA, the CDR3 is TGTGCCAGCAGCTTGCTCGACACCTATGGGAACACCATATATTTT. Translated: CASSLLDTYGNTIYF.

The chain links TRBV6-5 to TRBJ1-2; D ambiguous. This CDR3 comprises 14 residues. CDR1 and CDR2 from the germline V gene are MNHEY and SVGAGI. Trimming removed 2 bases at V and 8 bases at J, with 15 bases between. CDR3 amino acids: CASSYTPKAGGYTF. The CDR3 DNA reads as TGTGCCAGCAGTTACACCCCAAAGGCGGGAGGCTACACCTTC.

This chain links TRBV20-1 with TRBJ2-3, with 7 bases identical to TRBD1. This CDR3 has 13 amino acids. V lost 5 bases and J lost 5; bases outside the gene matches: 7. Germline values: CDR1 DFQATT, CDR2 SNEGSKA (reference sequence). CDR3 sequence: CSAPRGKIDTQYF. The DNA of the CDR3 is TGCAGTGCTCCCAGGGGGAAGATAGATACGCAGTATTTT.

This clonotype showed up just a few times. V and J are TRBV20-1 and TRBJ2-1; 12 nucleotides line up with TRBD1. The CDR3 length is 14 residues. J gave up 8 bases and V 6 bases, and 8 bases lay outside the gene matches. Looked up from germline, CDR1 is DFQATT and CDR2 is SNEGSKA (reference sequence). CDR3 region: CSAQRDRGRDEQFF. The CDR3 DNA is TGCAGTGCGCAACGGGACAGGGGGCGGGATGAGCAGTTCTTC.

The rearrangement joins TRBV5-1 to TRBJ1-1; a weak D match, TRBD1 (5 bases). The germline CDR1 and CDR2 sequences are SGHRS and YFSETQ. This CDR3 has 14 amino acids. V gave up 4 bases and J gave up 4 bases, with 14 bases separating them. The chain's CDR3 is CASSVDLGGTEAFF. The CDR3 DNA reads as TGCGCCAGCAGCGTGGACCTGGGGGGCACTGAAGCTTTCTTT.

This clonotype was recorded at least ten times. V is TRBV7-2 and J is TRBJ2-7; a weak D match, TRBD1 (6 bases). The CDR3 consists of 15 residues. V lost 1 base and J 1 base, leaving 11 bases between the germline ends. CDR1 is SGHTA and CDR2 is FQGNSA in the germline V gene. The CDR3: CASSLGAGQSYEQYF. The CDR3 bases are TGTGCCAGCAGCTTAGGGGCCGGACAGTCCTACGAGCAGTACTTC.

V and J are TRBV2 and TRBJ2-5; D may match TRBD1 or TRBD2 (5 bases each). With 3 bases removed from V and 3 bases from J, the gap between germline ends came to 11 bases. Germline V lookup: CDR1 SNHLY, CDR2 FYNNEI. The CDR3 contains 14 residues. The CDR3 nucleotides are TGTGCCAGCAGTGAGAGGGGACGGGAAGAGACCCAGTACTTC. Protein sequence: CASSERGREETQYF.

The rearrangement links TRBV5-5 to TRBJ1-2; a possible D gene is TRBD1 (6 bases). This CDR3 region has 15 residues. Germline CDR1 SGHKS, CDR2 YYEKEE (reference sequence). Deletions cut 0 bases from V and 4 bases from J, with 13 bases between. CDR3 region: CASSLAIQGGYGYTF. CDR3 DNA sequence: TGTGCCAGCAGCTTGGCAATACAGGGCGGCTATGGCTACACCTTC.

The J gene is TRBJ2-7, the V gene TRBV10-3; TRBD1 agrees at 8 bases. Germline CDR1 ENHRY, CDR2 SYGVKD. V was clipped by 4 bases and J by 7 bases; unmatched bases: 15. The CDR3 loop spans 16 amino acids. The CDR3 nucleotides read TGTGCCATCAGTGCCCCGACAGGGGCTACATACAATGAGCAGTACTTC. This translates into CAISAPTGATYNEQYF.

CDR3: CASSRTGGQSNYGYTF. The CDR3 coding sequence is TGTGCCAGCAGTCGGACAGGGGGCCAATCTAACTATGGCTACACCTTC. This chain uses TRBV28 with TRBJ1-2, with 11 bases matching TRBD1. This CDR3 is built from 16 residues. Germline V lookup: CDR1 MDHEN, CDR2 SYDVKM. Trimming cost V 5 bases and J 0 bases; bases outside gene matches: 5.

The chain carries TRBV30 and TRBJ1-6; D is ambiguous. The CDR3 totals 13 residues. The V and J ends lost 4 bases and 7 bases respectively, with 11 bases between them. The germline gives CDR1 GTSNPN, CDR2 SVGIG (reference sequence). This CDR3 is CAWTAAGNSPLHF. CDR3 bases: TGTGCCTGGACCGCGGCAGGAAATTCACCCCTCCACTTT.

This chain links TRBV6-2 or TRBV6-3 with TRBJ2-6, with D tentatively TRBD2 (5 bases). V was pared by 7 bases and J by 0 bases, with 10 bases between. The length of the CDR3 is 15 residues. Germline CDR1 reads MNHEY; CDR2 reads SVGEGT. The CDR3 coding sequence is TGTGCCAGCATCCTCGGGAACTCTGGGGCCAACGTCCTGACTTTC. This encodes CASILGNSGANVLTF.

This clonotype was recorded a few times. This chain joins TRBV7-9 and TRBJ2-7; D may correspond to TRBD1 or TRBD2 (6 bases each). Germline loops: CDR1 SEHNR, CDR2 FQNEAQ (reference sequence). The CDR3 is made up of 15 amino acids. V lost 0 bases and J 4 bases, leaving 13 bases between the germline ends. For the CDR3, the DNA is TGTGCCAGCAGCTTAGCCGACAAGGGGGGTTACGAGCAGTACTTC. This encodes CASSLADKGGYEQYF.

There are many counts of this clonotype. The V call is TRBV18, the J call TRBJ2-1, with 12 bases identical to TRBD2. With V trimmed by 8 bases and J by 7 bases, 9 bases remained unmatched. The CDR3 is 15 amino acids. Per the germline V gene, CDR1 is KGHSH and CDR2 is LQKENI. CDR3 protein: CASSPTSGGSNEQFF. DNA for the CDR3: TGTGCCAGCAGCCCAACTAGCGGGGGGAGTAATGAGCAGTTCTTC.

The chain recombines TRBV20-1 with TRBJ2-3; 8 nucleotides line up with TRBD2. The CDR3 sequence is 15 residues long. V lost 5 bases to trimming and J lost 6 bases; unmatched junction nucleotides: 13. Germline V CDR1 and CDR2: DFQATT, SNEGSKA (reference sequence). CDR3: CSALRGAGDRDTQYF. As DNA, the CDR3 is TGCAGTGCTCTCCGGGGAGCGGGGGATAGGGATACGCAGTATTTT.

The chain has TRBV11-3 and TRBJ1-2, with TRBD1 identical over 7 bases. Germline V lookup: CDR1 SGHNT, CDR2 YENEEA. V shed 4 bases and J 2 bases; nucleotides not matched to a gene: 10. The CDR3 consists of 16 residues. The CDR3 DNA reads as TGTGCCAGCAGCTCTCCCTGGCAGGGGGGAAACTATGGCTACACCTTC. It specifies CASSSPWQGGNYGYTF.

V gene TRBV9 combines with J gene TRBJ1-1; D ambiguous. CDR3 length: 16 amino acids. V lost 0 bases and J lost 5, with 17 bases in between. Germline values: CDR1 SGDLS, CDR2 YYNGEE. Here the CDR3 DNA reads TGTGCCAGCAGCGTAGGTGTGAAGAGCTTACAAACTGAAGCTTTCTTT. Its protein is CASSVGVKSLQTEAFF.

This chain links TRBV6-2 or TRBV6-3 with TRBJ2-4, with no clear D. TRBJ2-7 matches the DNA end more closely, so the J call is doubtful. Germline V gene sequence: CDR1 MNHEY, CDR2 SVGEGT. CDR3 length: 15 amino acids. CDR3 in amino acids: CASSYIGSLGYEQYF. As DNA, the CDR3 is TGTGCCAGCAGTTACATAGGTTCCCTGGGGTACGAGCAGTACTTC.

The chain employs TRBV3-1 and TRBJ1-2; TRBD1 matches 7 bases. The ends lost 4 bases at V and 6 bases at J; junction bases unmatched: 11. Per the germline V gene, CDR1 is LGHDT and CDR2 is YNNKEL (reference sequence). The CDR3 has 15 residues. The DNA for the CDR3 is TGTGCCAGCAGCCGGCTAGATTTGACAGGGCATGGCTACACCTTC. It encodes CASSRLDLTGHGYTF.